The TCR beta chain described here comes from a study of blood T cell repertoires in COVID-19. As for the study in general: The analysed material was cDNA or gDNA that came from T cells, B-cell-depleted T cells, or PBMCs.

Clinical history as reported by participants underpinned cohort assignment. Shortly before study entry, within 2 weeks, exposed participants had met a COVID-19 case. Some clones are missing from TCRdb's copy, which holds only in-frame ones; the method was immunoSEQ multiplex PCR. This table holds about 320,000 clones, roughly 85% found once. Germline CDR1 MDHEN, CDR2 SYDVKM. The CDR3 runs to 13 residues. V was cut by 4 bases and J by 4 bases, with 11 bases left in between. The specimen was PBMCs or T cells enriched from blood (not recorded which). This rearrangement joins TRBV28 to TRBJ2-7; D ambiguous. This receptor was obtained from a woman aged 25-40 years who had been exposed to COVID-19. The CDR3 loop is CASSSRPVYEQYF. CDR3 in DNA: TGTGCCAGCAGTTCCCGCCCAGTATACGAGCAGTACTTC.